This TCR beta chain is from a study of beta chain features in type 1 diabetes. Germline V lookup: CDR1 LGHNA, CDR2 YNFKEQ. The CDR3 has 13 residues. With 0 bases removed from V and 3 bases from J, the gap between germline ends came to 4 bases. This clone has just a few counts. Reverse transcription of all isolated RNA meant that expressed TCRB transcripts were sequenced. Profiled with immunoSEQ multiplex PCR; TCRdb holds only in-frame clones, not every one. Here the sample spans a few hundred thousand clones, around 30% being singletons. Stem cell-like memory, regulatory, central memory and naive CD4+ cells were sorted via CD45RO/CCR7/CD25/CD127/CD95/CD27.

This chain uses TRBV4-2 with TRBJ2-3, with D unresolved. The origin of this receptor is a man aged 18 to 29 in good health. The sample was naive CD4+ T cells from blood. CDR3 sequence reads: CASSQDGTDTQYF. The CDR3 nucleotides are TGTGCCAGCAGCCAAGACGGAACAGATACGCAGTATTTT.